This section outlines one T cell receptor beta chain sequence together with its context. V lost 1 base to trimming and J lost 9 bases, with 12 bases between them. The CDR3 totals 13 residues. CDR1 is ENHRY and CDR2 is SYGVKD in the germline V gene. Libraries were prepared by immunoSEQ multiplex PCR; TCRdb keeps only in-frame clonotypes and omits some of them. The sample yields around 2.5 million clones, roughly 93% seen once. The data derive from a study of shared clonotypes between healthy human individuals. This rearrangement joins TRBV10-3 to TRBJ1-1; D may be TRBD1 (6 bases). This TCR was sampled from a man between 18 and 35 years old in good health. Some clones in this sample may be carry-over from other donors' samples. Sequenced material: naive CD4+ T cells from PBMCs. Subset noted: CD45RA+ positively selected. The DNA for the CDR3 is TGTGCCATCAGTGAGTGGCAGGGGACACAAGCTTTCTTT. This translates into CAISEWQGTQAFF.